These 10 T cell receptor beta chains share one sample of origin, sequenced in a study of tumor and adjacent non-tumor tissue in lung cancer. No cell sorting was done before RNA was extracted from the tissue. TCRbeta libraries were built with three rounds of nested PCR, modified from ARM-PCR. In TCRdb, the multiplex PCR reads were re-called with MiXCR into one record per CDR3 protein. The sample contains 200,000 to 250,000 distinct CDR3 sequences, 71% of which appear only once. Sequenced material: lung tumor tissue. Receptors originate from a man in his sixties with non-small cell lung cancer.

The rearrangement uses TRBV6-6 and TRBJ2-7; tentative D call: TRBD2 (6 bases). V dropped 10 bases and J dropped 3 bases, with 16 bases sitting between them. The V gene's germline CDR1 is MNHNY and CDR2 SVGAGI (reference sequence). The CDR3 contains 13 residues. The CDR3 loop reads CATLNTGDYEQYF. The DNA for the CDR3 is TGTGCCACCCTCAATACGGGAGACTACGAGCAGTACTTC.

As concerns this clonotype: This may arise from a read error, as a much more abundant clone is one base away. This sequence joins TRBV20-1 and TRBJ2-1, with D perhaps TRBD1 (5 bases). The CDR3 spans 14 residues. The germline V gene encodes CDR1 DFQATT and CDR2 SNEGSKA (reference sequence). Trimming cost V 6 bases and J 2 bases, with 14 bases left between them. The CDR3 DNA follows: TGCAGTGCGCGCACTTGGACAACCTACAATGAGCAGTTCTTC. Translation: CSARTWTTYNEQFF.

This clonotype came up once. Because it lacks the conserved phenylalanine or tryptophan at the end, this CDR3 is likely a read error. This chain connects TRBV24-1 to TRBJ2-3; 9 bases are a match to TRBD2. Germline V gene sequence: CDR1 KGHDR, CDR2 SFDVKD. The CDR3 covers 15 residues. The DNA for the CDR3 is TGTGTCACCAGTGATTTAGCGGGAGACACAGATACGCAGTATATT. As protein: CVTSDLAGDTDTQYI.

On this clonotype itself: Germline and junction disagree at one end, which may indicate a read error. V usage is TRBV4-2 and J usage is TRBJ2-7, with TRBD2 identical over 9 bases. This CDR3 has 14 amino acids. From germline, CDR1 is LGHNA and CDR2 YNFKEQ. CDR3 DNA: TGTGCCTGCAGCCAAGGGACTAGCTCTTACGAGCAGTACTTC. Translating it yields CACSQGTSSYEQYF.

In the case of this clonotype: One end of the junction is discordant with germline, which a read error may explain. The J gene is TRBJ1-1, the V gene TRBV20-1; no definite D call. The CDR3 length is 13 residues. Germline values: CDR1 DFQATT, CDR2 SNEGSKA (reference sequence). The CDR3 bases are TGCAGAGGAACGACGGGAATGAACACTGAAGATTTCTTT. As protein: CRGTTGMNTEDFF.

This clonotype is a singleton in its sample. The chain uses TRBV20-1 and TRBJ2-7, with 9 bases identical to TRBD1. The CDR3 consists of 16 residues. Germline CDR1 reads DFQATT; CDR2 reads SNEGSKA (reference sequence). With V trimmed by 2 bases and J by 3 bases, 11 bases remained unmatched. CDR3 bases: TGCAGTGCTAGAAATCTTGGGACAGGGAACTACTACGAGCAGTACTTC. It encodes CSARNLGTGNYYEQYF.

The V and J genes are TRBV11-3 and TRBJ2-1; 7 positions agree with TRBD2. The germline V gene has CDR1 SGHNT and CDR2 YENEEA. Losses at the gene ends were 4 bases for V and 0 bases for J; bases not matched to a gene: 21. The CDR3 has 21 residues. CDR3 region: CASSSHVRSSGRSSSYNEQFF. The CDR3 bases are TGTGCCAGCAGCTCCCACGTTCGGTCTAGCGGTAGGTCAAGCTCCTACAATGAGCAGTTCTTC.

This chain links TRBV20-1 with TRBJ2-7, with D tentatively TRBD1 or TRBD2 (5 bases each). The CDR3 runs to 14 residues. With 5 bases removed from V and 6 bases from J, the gap between germline ends came to 20 bases. Germline loops: CDR1 DFQATT, CDR2 SNEGSKA (reference sequence). The CDR3 DNA reads TGCAGTGCTCACTTCCCGGGACGGAGTGGCGAGCAGTACTTC. The encoded protein is CSAHFPGRSGEQYF.

In the case of this clonotype: This may stem from a read error, because a much larger clone lies one nucleotide away. This CDR3 reads CSVMIRDYEQYF. The CDR3, as DNA: TGCAGTGTTATGATACGGGACTACGAGCAGTACTTC. The chain combines TRBV20-1 with TRBJ2-7, with D possibly being TRBD2 (5 bases). Looked up from germline, CDR1 is DFQATT and CDR2 is SNEGSKA (reference sequence). V was trimmed by 7 bases and J by 3 bases, leaving 13 bases between them. This CDR3 has 12 amino acids.

This chain links TRBV6-5 with TRBJ1-1; 7 positions match TRBD1. The germline gives CDR1 MNHEY, CDR2 SVGAGI. CDR3 length equals 12 residues. Trimming removed 4 bases from V and 13 bases from J; junction bases left unmatched: 9. For the CDR3, the DNA is TGTGCCAGCAGTTCGGCCAGGGGGGAACTTTTCTTT. Protein product: CASSSARGELFF.